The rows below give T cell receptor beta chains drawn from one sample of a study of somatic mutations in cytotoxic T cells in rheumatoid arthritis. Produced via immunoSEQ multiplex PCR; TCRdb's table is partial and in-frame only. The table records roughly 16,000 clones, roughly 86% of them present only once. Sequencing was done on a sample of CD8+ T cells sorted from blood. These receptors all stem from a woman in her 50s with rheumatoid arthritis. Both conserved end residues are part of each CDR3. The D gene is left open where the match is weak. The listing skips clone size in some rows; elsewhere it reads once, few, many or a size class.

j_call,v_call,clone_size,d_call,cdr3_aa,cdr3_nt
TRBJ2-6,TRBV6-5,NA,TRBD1,CASSYSTGSGANVLTF,TGTGCCAGCAGTTACTCGACAGGGTCTGGGGCCAACGTCCTGACTTTC
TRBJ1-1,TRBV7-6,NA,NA,CASSLAGGTTEAFF,TGTGCCAGCAGCTTAGCGGGAGGAACCACTGAAGCTTTCTTT
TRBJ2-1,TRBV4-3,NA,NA,CASSQDGGTEQFF,TGCGCCAGCAGCCAAGATGGGGGAACCGAGCAGTTCTTC
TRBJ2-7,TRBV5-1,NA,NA,CASSLKPDGYEQYF,TGCGCCAGCAGCCTAAAACCGGACGGCTACGAGCAGTACTTC
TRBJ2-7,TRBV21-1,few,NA,CASSIPPDRGAYEQYF,TGTGCCAGCAGCATCCCTCCTGACAGGGGCGCCTACGAGCAGTACTTC
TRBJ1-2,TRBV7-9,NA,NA,CASSFPDGYTF,TGTGCCAGCAGCTTTCCTGATGGCTACACCTTC
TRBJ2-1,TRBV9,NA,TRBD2,CASSASRGVSYNEQFF,TGTGCCAGCAGCGCCTCTCGGGGGGTTTCTTACAATGAGCAGTTCTTC
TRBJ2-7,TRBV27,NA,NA,CASSPIGKGHDPLTYEQYF,TGTGCCAGCAGCCCCATCGGAAAAGGCCACGATCCATTAACCTACGAGCAGTACTTC
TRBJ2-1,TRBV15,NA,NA,CATSSRRDNEQFF,TGTGCCACCAGCAGTAGGCGGGACAATGAGCAGTTCTTC
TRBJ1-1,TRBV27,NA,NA,CASSFGFYTEAFF,TGTGCCAGCAGTTTCGGTTTTTACACTGAAGCTTTCTTT
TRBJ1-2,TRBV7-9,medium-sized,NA,CASSLDRNLYGYTF,TGTGCCAGCAGCTTAGACCGAAACCTCTATGGCTACACCTTC
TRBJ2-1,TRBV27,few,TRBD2,CASSLAAGGYNEQFF,TGTGCCAGCAGTTTAGCAGCGGGGGGCTACAATGAGCAGTTCTTC
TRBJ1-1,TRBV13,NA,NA,CASSLGGMNTEAFF,TGTGCCAGCAGCCTCGGGGGGATGAACACTGAAGCTTTCTTT
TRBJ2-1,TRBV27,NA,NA,CASSSTESSYNEQFF,TGTGCCAGCAGTTCGACGGAGAGCTCCTACAATGAGCAGTTCTTC
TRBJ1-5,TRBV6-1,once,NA,CASSEAGVQPQHF,TGTGCCAGCAGTGAAGCTGGGGTTCAGCCCCAGCATTTT
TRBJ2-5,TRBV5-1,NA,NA,CASSLVGGDETQYF,TGCGCCAGCAGCTTGGTTGGGGGTGATGAGACCCAGTACTTC
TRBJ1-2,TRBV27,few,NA,CASSLGGASYGYTF,TGTGCCAGCAGTTTAGGGGGGGCGAGCTATGGCTACACCTTC
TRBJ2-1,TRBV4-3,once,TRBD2,CASSQEASGRAHEQFF,TGCGCCAGCAGCCAAGAGGCTAGCGGGAGGGCCCATGAGCAGTTCTTC
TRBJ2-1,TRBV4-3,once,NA,CASSQEGGNEQFF,TGCGCCAGCAGCCAAGAGGGGGGTAATGAGCAGTTCTTC
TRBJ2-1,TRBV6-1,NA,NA,CASSETGLGEQFF,TGTGCCAGCAGTGAAACGGGTTTGGGTGAGCAGTTCTTC
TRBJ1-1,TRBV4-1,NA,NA,CASSQYSRAPSTEAFF,TGCGCCAGCAGCCAGTACTCCCGGGCCCCTTCCACTGAAGCTTTCTTT
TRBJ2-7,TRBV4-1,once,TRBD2,CASSPRVSGVFSSYEQYF,TGCGCCAGCTCCCCGAGGGTTAGCGGGGTCTTCAGCTCCTACGAGCAGTACTTC
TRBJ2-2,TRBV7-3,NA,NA,CASSGDSTTGELFF,TGTGCCAGCAGCGGTGACAGTACAACCGGGGAGCTGTTTTTT
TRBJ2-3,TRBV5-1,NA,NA,CASSLTAFGTDTQYF,TGCGCCAGCAGCTTAACAGCGTTTGGCACAGATACGCAGTATTTT
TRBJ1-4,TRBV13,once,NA,CASSQQGSNEKLFF,TGTGCCAGCAGCCAACAGGGATCTAATGAAAAACTGTTTTTT
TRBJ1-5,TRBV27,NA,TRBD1,CASRPIDRGPSNQPQHF,TGTGCCAGCAGACCCATCGACAGGGGGCCTAGCAATCAGCCCCAGCATTTT
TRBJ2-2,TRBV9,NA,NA,CAITTTATGELFF,TGTGCCATCACCACTACAGCCACCGGGGAGCTGTTTTTT
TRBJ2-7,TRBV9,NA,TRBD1,CASSSGTETYEQYF,TGTGCCAGCAGCTCCGGGACAGAAACCTACGAGCAGTACTTC
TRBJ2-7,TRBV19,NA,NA,CASRQIARPAYEQYF,TGTGCCAGTCGCCAAATCGCCAGGCCCGCCTACGAGCAGTACTTC
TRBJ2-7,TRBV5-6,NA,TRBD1,CASSSGQGSYEQYF,TGTGCCAGCAGCTCGGGACAGGGCAGTTACGAGCAGTACTTC
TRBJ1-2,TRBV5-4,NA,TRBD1,CASSSREGAGGYTF,TGTGCCAGCAGCTCCAGGGAGGGGGCTGGTGGCTACACCTTC
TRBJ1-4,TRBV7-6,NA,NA,CASSLDGSTNEKLFF,TGTGCCAGCAGCTTGGACGGGTCAACTAATGAAAAACTGTTTTTT
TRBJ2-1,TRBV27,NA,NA,CASSFVGGSSKDEQFF,TGTGCCAGCAGTTTCGTAGGGGGAAGTAGTAAGGATGAGCAGTTCTTC
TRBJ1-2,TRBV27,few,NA,CASSPRGVHYGYTF,TGTGCCAGCAGTCCTAGGGGGGTTCACTATGGCTACACCTTC
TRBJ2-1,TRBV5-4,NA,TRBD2,CASSEIAGGTNNEQFF,TGTGCCAGCAGCGAGATAGCGGGAGGCACCAACAATGAGCAGTTCTTC
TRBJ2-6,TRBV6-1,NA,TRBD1,CASSEVDRALTGANVLTF,TGTGCCAGCAGTGAGGTGGACAGGGCCCTTACTGGGGCCAACGTCCTGACTTTC
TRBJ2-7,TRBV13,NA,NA,CASSLGQQTYEQYF,TGTGCCAGCAGCTTAGGCCAACAGACCTACGAGCAGTACTTC
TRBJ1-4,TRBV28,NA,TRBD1,CASSFGTGNEKLFF,TGTGCCAGCAGTTTTGGGACAGGGAATGAAAAACTGTTTTTT
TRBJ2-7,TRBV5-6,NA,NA,CASSLAGAVHEQYF,TGTGCCAGCAGCTTGGCGGGGGCAGTCCACGAGCAGTACTTC
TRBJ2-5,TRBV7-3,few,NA,CASSLPSGTQYF,TGTGCCAGCAGCCTACCTTCCGGGACCCAGTACTTC
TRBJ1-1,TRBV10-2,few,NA,CASSELTEAFF,TGCGCCAGCAGTGAGTTAACTGAAGCTTTCTTT
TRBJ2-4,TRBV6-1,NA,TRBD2,CASSEALGGEVVGSKNIQYF,TGTGCCAGCAGTGAAGCTTTGGGGGGGGAAGTGGTTGGATCCAAAAACATTCAGTACTTC
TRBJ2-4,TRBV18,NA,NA,CASSPEGGADIQYF,TGTGCCAGCTCACCAGAGGGGGGGGCGGACATTCAGTACTTC
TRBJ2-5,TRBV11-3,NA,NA,CASSLLKTQYF,TGTGCCAGCAGCTTACTTAAGACCCAGTACTTC
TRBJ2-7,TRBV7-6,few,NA,CASSLAGGDFGGDEQYF,TGTGCCAGCAGCCTAGCCGGGGGCGACTTTGGAGGGGACGAGCAGTACTTC
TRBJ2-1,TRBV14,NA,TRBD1,CASSQGQGTYNEQFF,TGTGCCAGCAGCCAGGGACAGGGAACTTACAATGAGCAGTTCTTC
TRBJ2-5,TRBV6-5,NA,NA,CASSYSGFSDQETQYF,TGTGCCAGCAGTTACTCGGGGTTCAGCGACCAAGAGACCCAGTACTTC
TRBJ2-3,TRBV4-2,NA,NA,CASSSAGGGGIGDTQYF,TGTGCCAGCAGTTCGGCCGGAGGGGGGGGCATTGGAGATACGCAGTATTTT
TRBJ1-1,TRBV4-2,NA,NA,CASSQDGRGWGTEAFF,TGTGCCAGCAGCCAAGATGGGCGGGGCTGGGGAACTGAAGCTTTCTTT
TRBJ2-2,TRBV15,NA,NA,CATSLTPGELFF,TGTGCCACCAGCTTGACACCCGGGGAGCTGTTTTTT
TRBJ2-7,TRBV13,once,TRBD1,CASSSPQGAREQYF,TGTGCCAGCAGCTCCCCTCAGGGGGCTAGGGAGCAGTACTTC
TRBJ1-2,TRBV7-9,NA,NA,CASSFAGSNYGYTF,TGTGCCAGCAGCTTCGCTGGCTCTAACTATGGCTACACCTTC